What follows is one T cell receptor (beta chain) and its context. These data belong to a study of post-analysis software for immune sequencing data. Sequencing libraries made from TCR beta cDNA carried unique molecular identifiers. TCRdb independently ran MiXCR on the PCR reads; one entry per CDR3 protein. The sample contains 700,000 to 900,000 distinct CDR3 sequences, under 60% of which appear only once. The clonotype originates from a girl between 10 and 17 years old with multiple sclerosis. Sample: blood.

CDR3 loop: CSAMQSGRAYEQYF. In nucleotides, the CDR3 is TGCAGTGCTATGCAGAGCGGGAGGGCCTACGAGCAGTACTTC. The chain recombines TRBV20-1 with TRBJ2-7, with 10 bases aligning to TRBD2. Germline assignment: CDR1 DFQATT and CDR2 SNEGSKA (reference sequence). The V segment lost 4 bases and the J segment 2 bases; nucleotides outside the gene matches: 5. This CDR3 is 14 amino acids long.